These 25 T cell receptor beta chains were all obtained from the same sample, sequenced in a study of blood T cell repertoires in COVID-19 (dated by TCRdb to between 2020 and 2021). Receptors were amplified or captured by the immunoSEQ multiplex PCR assay. What TCRdb holds here is the immuneACCESS table cut down to in-frame rearrangements. Part of the clones is not present; checked against another copy, under half of the missing clones reflect an unresolved V gene, and the others are unexplained. For this sample the table gives around 270,000 clones, of which 80% to 95% were detected only once. The ten largest clones take up just over 2.5% of the sample. The sample consisted of peripheral blood. The origin of the receptors is a person aged 18 to 29 with COVID-19, enrolled during active disease.

The count of this clone is one. The chain has TRBV10-3 and TRBJ1-5; D gene uncertain. V shed 7 bases and J shed 7 bases, with 8 bases lying between them. The germline gives CDR1 ENHRY, CDR2 SYGVKD. The CDR3 is 11 amino acids. The CDR3 sequence is CAIIPRQPQHF. The CDR3 region has the DNA TGTGCCATCATCCCGCGGCAGCCCCAGCATTTT.

The rearrangement links TRBV5-8 to TRBJ2-2; maybe TRBD1 (6 bases). From germline, CDR1 is SGHTS and CDR2 YDEGEE. CDR3 size: 15 residues. Trimming took off 8 bases at V and 4 bases at J, with 18 bases between the two ends. In DNA form, the CDR3 reads TGTGCCAGTACCAGGGTTAGGGGGAGCACCGGGGAGCTGTTTTTT. It translates to CASTRVRGSTGELFF.

In DNA form, the CDR3 reads TGTGCCAGCAGCCAAGGACAGGGACCGTCCTACGAGCAGTACTTC. It yields the protein CASSQGQGPSYEQYF. This chain links TRBV3-1 (or the pseudogene TRBV3-2) with TRBJ2-7; 7 positions agree with TRBD1. The J segment lost 1 base and the V segment lost 1 base, leaving 4 bases of the junction unmatched. This CDR3 spans 15 amino acids. Germline CDR1 and CDR2: LGHDT and YNNKEL (reference sequence).

The V and J genes are TRBV15 and TRBJ2-3, with 10 bases that match TRBD1. The germline V gene encodes CDR1 LNHNV and CDR2 YYDKDF (reference sequence). The CDR3 is made up of 13 amino acids. Losses at the gene ends were 11 bases for V and 1 base for J; bases not matched to a gene: 3. The CDR3 sequence: CAAGTGGTDTQYF. The CDR3 nucleotides are TGTGCCGCCGGGACAGGGGGCACAGATACGCAGTATTTT.

The chain couples TRBV5-5 to TRBJ2-1, with D perhaps TRBD1 (7 bases). Germline lookup yields CDR1 SGHKS and CDR2 YYEKEE (reference sequence). V was pared by 6 bases and J by 0 bases, with 16 bases between. CDR3 length equals 16 residues. DNA of the CDR3: TGTGCCAGCACCCAACAGGGGACTGGCTCCTACAATGAGCAGTTCTTC. Translating gives CASTQQGTGSYNEQFF.

The rearrangement links TRBV19 to TRBJ2-7; 7 nucleotides match TRBD2. This CDR3 comprises 14 residues. V shed 7 bases, J shed 6 bases, and the junction held 12 bases outside the gene matches. Per the germline V gene, CDR1 is LNHDA and CDR2 is SQIVND (reference sequence). CDR3 nucleotides: TGTGCCAGTAAGGAGGGCGGGAGAACTGGCGAGCAGTACTTC. Its translation is CASKEGGRTGEQYF. Full variable domain (outside the CDR3, taken from reference TRBV19 and TRBJ2-7): DGGITQSPKYLFRKEGQNVTLSCEQNLNHDAMYWYRQDPGQGLRLIYYSQIVNDFQKGDIAEGYSVSREKKESFPLTVTSAQKNPTAFYLCASKEGGRTGEQYFGPGTRLTVT.

The chain is built from TRBV19 and TRBJ2-1; a possible D gene is TRBD2 (6 bases). V lost 3 bases, J lost 12 bases, and 24 bases lay in between. The CDR3 loop spans 16 amino acids. Germline CDR1 and CDR2: LNHDA and SQIVND (reference sequence). CDR3 coding DNA: TGTGCCAGTAGTATTTCGCCTACGGGTCTGGTGGAGGGGCAGTTCTTC. Its translation is CASSISPTGLVEGQFF.

The chain couples TRBV19 to TRBJ1-5, with a tentative D call TRBD1 (5 bases). This CDR3 contains 15 residues. V was trimmed by 5 bases and J by 5 bases, leaving 16 bases between them. Germline V lookup: CDR1 LNHDA, CDR2 SQIVND (reference sequence). The CDR3 reads CASSPRAGWDQPQHF. The CDR3 DNA sequence: TGTGCCAGTAGTCCCCGGGCAGGGTGGGATCAGCCCCAGCATTTT.

This rearrangement joins TRBV27 to TRBJ1-4, with TRBD1 matching over 7 bases. The CDR3 is 14 residues long. The V segment lost 4 bases and the J segment 5 bases; nucleotides outside the gene matches: 4. Germline values: CDR1 MNHEY, CDR2 SMNVEV (reference sequence). In DNA form, the CDR3 reads TGTGCCAGCAGTTGGGGACAGCCGAATGAAAAACTGTTTTTT. The encoded protein is CASSWGQPNEKLFF.

The CDR3 protein is CASSATGTTYEQYF. In DNA, the CDR3 is TGTGCCAGCAGTGCGACAGGGACGACCTACGAGCAGTACTTC. The chain couples TRBV25-1 to TRBJ2-7; TRBD1 matches 7 bases. The germline V gene encodes CDR1 MGHDK and CDR2 SYGVNS. The J segment lost 2 bases and the V segment lost 4 bases, leaving 5 bases of the junction unmatched. The CDR3 has 14 residues.

The V and J genes are TRBV13 and TRBJ1-3; D is uncertain. The CDR3 spans 15 residues. Germline values: CDR1 PRHDT, CDR2 FYEKMQ (reference sequence). Trimming shortened V by 2 bases and J by 0 bases, and 8 bases separated the two germline ends. CDR3 loop: CASSLSISSGNTIYF. The CDR3 region has the DNA TGTGCCAGCAGCTTAAGTATTAGCTCTGGAAACACCATATATTTT.

The chain combines TRBV27 with TRBJ2-2; 8 positions agree with TRBD1. Per germline, CDR1 MNHEY and CDR2 SMNVEV (reference sequence). CDR3 length equals 15 residues. V lost 3 bases to trimming and J lost 3 bases; unmatched junction nucleotides: 3. The CDR3 is CASSFTGGDTGELFF. As DNA, the CDR3 is TGTGCCAGCAGTTTTACAGGGGGTGACACCGGGGAGCTGTTTTTT.

This clone was counted between two and nine times. The J gene is TRBJ2-3, the V gene TRBV7-2, with a tentative D call TRBD1 (6 bases). The CDR3 runs to 13 residues. Per germline, CDR1 SGHTA and CDR2 FQGNSA. V was trimmed by 1 base and J by 6 bases, leaving 8 bases between them. The CDR3 sequence: CASSLEGEDTQYF. The CDR3 coding sequence is TGTGCCAGCAGCTTAGAGGGGGAGGATACGCAGTATTTT. The variable domain in full, with the rest retrieved from reference TRBV7-2 and TRBJ2-3, is GAGVSQSPSNKVTEKGKDVELRCDPISGHTALYWYRQSLGQGLEFLIYFQGNSAPDKSGLPSDRFSAERTGGSVSTLTIQRTQQEDSAVYLCASSLEGEDTQYFGPGTRLTVL.

This chain uses TRBV4-2 with TRBJ2-2, with 9 bases that match TRBD1. Germline lookup yields CDR1 LGHNA and CDR2 YNFKEQ. Losses at the gene ends were 1 base for V and 3 bases for J; bases not matched to a gene: 0. The CDR3 length is 15 residues. CDR3 sequence reads: CASSQGQGDTGELFF. The CDR3 bases are TGTGCCAGCAGCCAAGGACAGGGGGACACCGGGGAGCTGTTTTTT.

The chain combines TRBV7-3 with TRBJ2-3; 8 positions match TRBD2. The CDR3 extends over 15 amino acids. Germline-derived CDR1 and CDR2 are SGHTA and FQGTGA. J lost 5 bases, V lost 4 bases, and 8 bases had no gene match. CDR3: CASSSSGLARDTQYF. Here the CDR3 DNA reads TGTGCCAGCAGCTCCTCCGGACTAGCAAGAGATACGCAGTATTTT.

This chain links TRBV18 with TRBJ2-4; TRBD1 matches at 8 bases. Germline CDR1 reads KGHSH; CDR2 reads LQKENI. J lost 1 base, V lost 0 bases, and 11 bases had no gene match. This CDR3 has 19 amino acids. The CDR3: CASSPPGTGWGAAKNIQYF. The CDR3 DNA is TGTGCCAGCTCACCACCCGGGACAGGATGGGGGGCGGCCAAAAACATTCAGTACTTC.

The CDR3 DNA reads as TGTGCCAGCAGTTTACGGCAGGCCCAAGAGACCCAGTACTTC. Translating gives CASSLRQAQETQYF. This chain uses TRBV28 with TRBJ2-5; D is ambiguous. This CDR3 comprises 14 residues. Trimming removed 2 bases at V and 1 base at J, with 8 bases between. CDR1 is MDHEN and CDR2 is SYDVKM in the germline V gene.

This chain's CDR3 is CASSRTGLGYTF. CDR3 DNA: TGTGCCAGCAGCAGAACAGGTCTCGGCTACACCTTC. The chain combines TRBV7-9 with TRBJ1-2; a weak D match, TRBD1 (5 bases). This CDR3 is built from 12 residues. CDR1 is SEHNR and CDR2 is FQNEAQ in the germline V gene (reference sequence). With 5 bases removed from V and 8 bases from J, the gap between germline ends came to 12 bases. Looking up the rest from reference TRBV7-9 and TRBJ1-2 gives the full variable domain: DTGVSQNPRHKITKRGQNVTFRCDPISEHNRLYWYRQTLGQGPEFLTYFQNEAQLEKSRLLSDRFSAERPKGSFSTLEIQRTEQGDSAMYLCASSRTGLGYTFGSGTRLTVV.

The gene calls are TRBV11-1 and TRBJ2-1, with 11 bases matching TRBD2. The CDR3 consists of 16 residues. Germline V gives CDR1 SGHAT, CDR2 FQDESV (reference sequence). V lost 4 bases and J lost 2; bases outside the gene matches: 4. The CDR3 here is CASSSQTSGTYNEQFF. The CDR3 DNA is TGTGCCAGCAGCTCTCAGACTAGCGGGACCTACAATGAGCAGTTCTTC.

This clone was detected once. The chain combines TRBV28 with TRBJ1-1; possible D gene TRBD1, 6 bases. This CDR3 is 15 amino acids long. CDR1 is MDHEN, CDR2 SYDVKM, per germline. V was shortened by 6 bases and J by 0 bases, with 14 bases between the two germline ends. DNA for the CDR3: TGTGCCAGCAGACTGCAGGGGTTTCTGAACACTGAAGCTTTCTTT. As protein: CASRLQGFLNTEAFF. The entire variable domain, with the rest obtained from reference TRBV28 and TRBJ1-1, is as follows: DVKVTQSSRYLVKRTGEKVFLECVQDMDHENMFWYRQDPGLGLRLIYFSYDVKMKEKGDIPEGYSVSREKKERFSLILESASTNQTSMYLCASRLQGFLNTEAFFGQGTRLTVV.

The genes are TRBV3-1 (or the pseudogene TRBV3-2) and TRBJ1-1; D unresolved. The V gene lost 4 bases and the J gene lost 1 base, with 4 bases spanning the gap. Looked up from germline, CDR1 is LGHDT and CDR2 is YNNKEL (reference sequence). The CDR3 covers 12 residues. CDR3 sequence reads: CASSLANTEAFF. The CDR3 DNA reads as TGTGCCAGCAGCCTAGCGAACACTGAAGCTTTCTTT.

This sequence joins TRBV9 and TRBJ2-5; no definite D call. The germline V gene encodes CDR1 SGDLS and CDR2 YYNGEE. Trimming removed 3 bases at V and 5 bases at J, with 8 bases between. The CDR3 contains 12 residues. CDR3 residues: CASSAPQETQYF. The CDR3 nucleotides are TGTGCCAGCAGCGCCCCCCAGGAGACCCAGTACTTC.

The rearrangement joins TRBV10-3 to TRBJ1-2; 10 nucleotides align to TRBD1. Trimming at V came to 2 bases and at J to 6 bases, leaving 12 bases not matched to a gene. The CDR3 sequence is 17 residues long. Per the germline V gene, CDR1 is ENHRY and CDR2 is SYGVKD. This CDR3 is CAISELSSFDRGHGYTF. The CDR3 DNA sequence: TGTGCCATCAGTGAGCTCTCGTCCTTTGACAGGGGGCATGGCTACACCTTC.

The chain links TRBV7-8 to TRBJ2-2, with D perhaps TRBD1 (5 bases). CDR3 length: 15 amino acids. Germline V gives CDR1 SGHVS, CDR2 FQNEAQ. Trimming removed 0 bases at V and 9 bases at J, with 14 bases between. The CDR3 sequence is CASSLAGQGGRELFF. The CDR3 DNA follows: TGTGCCAGCAGCTTAGCGGGTCAGGGCGGCAGGGAGCTGTTTTTT.

This rearrangement joins TRBV29-1 to TRBJ2-7, with TRBD1 matching over 7 bases. Germline-derived CDR1 and CDR2 are SQVTM and ANQGSEA. The CDR3 covers 12 residues. Unmatched junction bases numbered 6, after V lost 5 bases and J lost 5 bases. CDR3 residues: CSVKQGFDEQYF. In nucleotides, the CDR3 is TGCAGCGTTAAACAGGGGTTCGACGAGCAGTACTTC.